Listed below are T cell receptor beta chains from one sample, sequenced in a study of CD8 T cells in Susac syndrome. From the immunoSEQ multiplex PCR reads, TCRdb called clonotypes with MiXCR, one entry per CDR3 protein. This table has roughly 150,000 distinct CDR3 sequences, 94% appearing once. The material sequenced was CD4+ T cells from PBMCs. These receptors were collected from a human donor with multiple sclerosis. Both conserved end residues are part of each CDR3.

TRBV6-5 CASRDRFSPGDTQYF
TRBV19 CASSISVPETQYF
TRBV20-1 CSAREYSSGTYQETQYF
TRBV18 CASSLGRKQETQYF
TRBV6-6 CASRPRLSGNTIYF
TRBV5-6 CASSSGLTRDTEAFF
TRBV7-9 CASSFTGGGGEAFF
TRBV3-1 CASSRNNNEQFF
TRBV7-2 CASSGTGTYEQYF
TRBV29-1 CSVGQNPYEQYF
TRBV30 CAWSVSGNSYNEQFF
TRBV11-2 CASSGTGSDEQYF
TRBV15 CATSRDRAGQPQHF
TRBV11-2 CASSAGRAFNGDTGELFF
TRBV29-1 CSVEGGGSGSLLTDTQYF
TRBV4-3 CASSQAWSGPYEQYF
TRBV7-2 CASSFQTSGGSSYEQYF
TRBV5-1 CASRAGLSYTDTQYF
TRBV5-6 CASSYWREAGNTIYF
TRBV6-6 CASSTPWGGTYEQYF
TRBV12-3/TRBV12-4 CASIDSGANTEAFF
TRBV25-1 CASSNRGVNGNTIYF
TRBV11-2 CASRGVGTGGSYNEQFF
TRBV7-9 CASSLVGTGDIQYF
TRBV20-1 CSALTGQGQNEQYF
TRBV18 CASERVTGELFF
TRBV27 CASSFPSSYEQYF